The clone carrying this TCR beta chain was seen at least ten times. This entry belongs to a study of regulatory T cells in long-lasting Graves disease. For TCR beta, libraries came from iRepertoire HTBI primers and Arm-PCR of CDR3 regions. TCRdb processed the multiplex PCR reads anew with MiXCR; each CDR3 protein has one entry. This sample yields around 420,000 distinct CDR3 sequences, of which around 15% are seen a single time; about 24% belongs to the top ten. This CDR3 contains 17 residues. The junction had 14 bases not matched to a gene; V was cut back by 4 bases and J by 2 bases. CDR1 and CDR2 from the germline V gene are SGHTA and FQGNSA. Specified time point: newly diagnosed GD, antithyroid drugs for less than 3 months. Following extraction of RNA from PBMCs, that RNA was used to make the TCR library.

The chain combines TRBV7-2 with TRBJ2-7; 7 nucleotides match TRBD2. The source of this sequence is a female donor with Graves disease. The material sequenced was peripheral blood mononuclear cells (PBMCs), taken at new diagnosis, from a patient treated with antithyroid drugs. The CDR3 here is CASSYVLATEVTYEQYF. CDR3 in DNA: TGTGCCAGCAGCTACGTACTAGCGACGGAGGTCACCTACGAGCAGTACTTC.